A single T cell receptor beta chain is shown here with its context. This sample is part of a study of OX40 agonist ivuxolimab in advanced cancers. Overall study: Enrollees could have had prior anti-PD-1, anti-PD-L1 or anti-CTLA-4 therapy, which 40% had received. Among those treated, three patients had partial responses, one with hepatocellular carcinoma and two with cutaneous melanoma.

The data were produced by immunoSEQ multiplex PCR, yet TCRdb's version contains in-frame clones alone and is incomplete. Here the sample spans some 34,000 clones, around 84% being singletons. Germline CDR1 MGHDK, CDR2 SYGVNS. This CDR3 comprises 15 residues. Deletions cut 5 bases from V and 0 bases from J, with 11 bases between. The sequencing here drew on CD4+ or CD8+ T cells sorted from blood, taken in a trial of the OX40 agonist ivuxolimab. V gene TRBV25-1 combines with J gene TRBJ1-5; D remains ambiguous. The receptor's source is an adult with an advanced solid tumor such as melanoma, head and neck, liver or kidney cancer. The CDR3 nucleotides are TGTGCCAGCAGTCCCGAGGGAAGTAGCAATCAGCCCCAGCATTTT. Translated: CASSPEGSSNQPQHF.